The rows below give T cell receptor beta chains drawn from one sample of a study of cytomegalovirus exposure and HLA in healthy donors. Data came from immunoSEQ multiplex PCR; TCRdb stores just in-frame clones and leaves some out. The data show fewer than 200,000 clones, around four fifths seen once. Sequencing used PBMCs. The receptors shown here come from a girl aged 2 to 10 in good health and CMV-seropositive. The CDR3 runs from the conserved cysteine through the conserved F or W. A D gene is named only where the DNA matches it firmly. Some rows mark clone size as missing; the rest say once, few, many or name a class of expanded clone.

d_call: NA
v_call: TRBV28
j_call: TRBJ1-1
clone_size: NA
cdr3_aa: CASSFARVMNTEAFF
cdr3_nt: TGTGCCAGCAGTTTTGCCAGGGTTATGAACACTGAAGCTTTCTTT

d_call: NA
v_call: TRBV28
j_call: TRBJ1-4
clone_size: NA
cdr3_aa: CASRTRVSNEKLFF
cdr3_nt: TGTGCCAGCAGGACTCGGGTCTCTAATGAAAAACTGTTTTTT

d_call: NA
v_call: TRBV30
j_call: TRBJ2-2
clone_size: NA
cdr3_aa: CAWNRLVSTGELFF
cdr3_nt: TGTGCCTGGAATAGACTAGTTAGCACCGGGGAGCTGTTTTTT

d_call: TRBD1
v_call: TRBV7-9
j_call: TRBJ2-5
clone_size: NA
cdr3_aa: CASSQGVIQGKETQYF
cdr3_nt: TGTGCCAGCAGCCAGGGGGTGATACAGGGAAAGGAGACCCAGTACTTC

d_call: NA
v_call: TRBV4-1
j_call: TRBJ1-5
clone_size: NA
cdr3_aa: CASSQDGDRNQPQHF
cdr3_nt: TGCGCCAGCAGCCAAGATGGAGACAGGAATCAGCCCCAGCATTTT

d_call: NA
v_call: TRBV30
j_call: TRBJ2-2
clone_size: NA
cdr3_aa: CAWTSRAQFGELFF
cdr3_nt: TGTGCCTGGACGAGCAGGGCCCAGTTCGGGGAGCTGTTTTTT

d_call: TRBD1
v_call: TRBV5-1
j_call: TRBJ1-2
clone_size: NA
cdr3_aa: CASSLGIHRGTYGYTF
cdr3_nt: TGCGCCAGCAGCTTGGGGATTCACAGGGGCACCTATGGCTACACCTTC

d_call: TRBD2
v_call: TRBV15
j_call: TRBJ2-7
clone_size: NA
cdr3_aa: CATAGLAGLPGYEQYF
cdr3_nt: TGTGCCACCGCGGGACTAGCGGGTCTACCCGGCTACGAGCAGTACTTC

d_call: TRBD1
v_call: TRBV6-5
j_call: TRBJ1-2
clone_size: NA
cdr3_aa: CASSRTGEGYTF
cdr3_nt: TGTGCCAGCAGCCGGACAGGGGAGGGCTACACCTTC

d_call: TRBD2
v_call: TRBV28
j_call: TRBJ2-5
clone_size: NA
cdr3_aa: CASSSGLRLAGGEETQYF
cdr3_nt: TGTGCCAGCAGTAGCGGGCTGAGATTAGCGGGGGGAGAAGAGACCCAGTACTTC

d_call: TRBD1
v_call: TRBV5-1
j_call: TRBJ1-1
clone_size: NA
cdr3_aa: CASSEGQSAEAFF
cdr3_nt: TGCGCCAGCAGCGAGGGACAGTCAGCTGAAGCTTTCTTT

d_call: TRBD1
v_call: TRBV5-4
j_call: TRBJ1-1
clone_size: NA
cdr3_aa: CASRMGQGGTEAFF
cdr3_nt: TGTGCCAGCAGGATGGGACAGGGAGGGACTGAAGCTTTCTTT

d_call: NA
v_call: TRBV11-2
j_call: TRBJ2-7
clone_size: NA
cdr3_aa: CASSLQGYEQYF
cdr3_nt: TGTGCCAGCAGCCTCCAGGGCTACGAGCAGTACTTC

d_call: TRBD2
v_call: TRBV7-8
j_call: TRBJ2-1
clone_size: NA
cdr3_aa: CASSRTSGYNEQFF
cdr3_nt: TGTGCCAGCAGTCGGACTAGCGGTTACAATGAGCAGTTCTTC

d_call: TRBD2
v_call: TRBV27
j_call: TRBJ2-1
clone_size: once
cdr3_aa: CASSLTSGRDAFF
cdr3_nt: TGTGCCAGCAGTTTAACTAGCGGGAGGGATGCGTTCTTC

d_call: NA
v_call: TRBV30
j_call: TRBJ2-4
clone_size: NA
cdr3_aa: CAWSNAIQNIQYF
cdr3_nt: TGTGCCTGGAGCAACGCGATACAAAACATTCAGTACTTC

d_call: TRBD1
v_call: TRBV5-1
j_call: TRBJ2-4
clone_size: NA
cdr3_aa: CASSPPARTGFKNIQYF
cdr3_nt: TGCGCCAGCAGCCCCCCGGCCCGGACAGGGTTCAAAAACATTCAGTACTTC

d_call: NA
v_call: TRBV11-2
j_call: TRBJ1-1
clone_size: NA
cdr3_aa: CASSLGTTVRAEAFF
cdr3_nt: TGTGCCAGCAGCCTAGGGACAACCGTTAGGGCTGAAGCTTTCTTT

d_call: TRBD2
v_call: TRBV7-2
j_call: TRBJ2-3
clone_size: NA
cdr3_aa: CASSLRLGGSTDTQYF
cdr3_nt: TGTGCCAGCAGCCTACGACTGGGCGGGAGTACAGATACGCAGTATTTT

d_call: NA
v_call: TRBV6-4
j_call: TRBJ2-2
clone_size: NA
cdr3_aa: CASSPGTPTGELFF
cdr3_nt: TGTGCCAGCAGTCCCGGGACACCTACCGGGGAGCTGTTTTTT

d_call: TRBD2
v_call: TRBV6-4
j_call: TRBJ2-1
clone_size: NA
cdr3_aa: CASSDTRGVYNEQFF
cdr3_nt: TGTGCCAGCAGTGATACCCGGGGGGTATACAATGAGCAGTTCTTC

d_call: TRBD2
v_call: TRBV11-1
j_call: TRBJ2-1
clone_size: once
cdr3_aa: CASSHGTSRWAEQFF
cdr3_nt: TGTGCCAGCAGCCACGGGACTAGCCGGTGGGCTGAGCAGTTCTTC

d_call: NA
v_call: TRBV30
j_call: TRBJ1-1
clone_size: NA
cdr3_aa: CAWNQAGEAFF
cdr3_nt: TGTGCCTGGAATCAGGCAGGAGAAGCTTTCTTT

d_call: NA
v_call: TRBV28
j_call: TRBJ1-1
clone_size: NA
cdr3_aa: CASSFLTTEAFF
cdr3_nt: TGTGCCAGCAGTTTCCTAACCACTGAAGCTTTCTTT

d_call: TRBD1
v_call: TRBV6-6
j_call: TRBJ2-1
clone_size: NA
cdr3_aa: CASVRSGTGDNEQFF
cdr3_nt: TGTGCCAGCGTTCGTTCCGGGACAGGGGACAATGAGCAGTTCTTC

d_call: TRBD1
v_call: TRBV7-9
j_call: TRBJ2-4
clone_size: NA
cdr3_aa: CASSLDRGQNIQYF
cdr3_nt: TGTGCCAGCAGCTTAGACAGGGGGCAAAACATTCAGTACTTC

d_call: TRBD1
v_call: TRBV4-1
j_call: TRBJ2-3
clone_size: NA
cdr3_aa: CASSHDRGQGDTQYF
cdr3_nt: TGCGCCAGCAGCCACGACAGGGGGCAGGGTGATACGCAGTATTTT

d_call: NA
v_call: TRBV28
j_call: TRBJ1-1
clone_size: NA
cdr3_aa: CASTGLITEAFF
cdr3_nt: TGTGCCAGCACAGGACTGATCACTGAAGCTTTCTTT

d_call: TRBD1
v_call: TRBV9
j_call: TRBJ2-5
clone_size: NA
cdr3_aa: CASSVGDRGRETQYF
cdr3_nt: TGTGCCAGCAGCGTAGGGGACAGGGGGCGAGAGACCCAGTACTTC

d_call: TRBD1
v_call: TRBV28
j_call: TRBJ2-2
clone_size: NA
cdr3_aa: CASTTSGQGAGELFF
cdr3_nt: TGTGCCAGCACCACTTCGGGACAGGGGGCCGGGGAGCTGTTTTTT

d_call: NA
v_call: TRBV30
j_call: TRBJ2-2
clone_size: NA
cdr3_aa: CAWSGGPGANTGELFF
cdr3_nt: TGTGCCTGGAGTGGGGGGCCTGGAGCTAACACCGGGGAGCTGTTTTTT

d_call: NA
v_call: TRBV4-2
j_call: TRBJ1-3
clone_size: NA
cdr3_aa: CASSPDSYSGNTIYF
cdr3_nt: TGTGCCAGCAGCCCCGACAGCTACTCTGGAAACACCATATATTTT